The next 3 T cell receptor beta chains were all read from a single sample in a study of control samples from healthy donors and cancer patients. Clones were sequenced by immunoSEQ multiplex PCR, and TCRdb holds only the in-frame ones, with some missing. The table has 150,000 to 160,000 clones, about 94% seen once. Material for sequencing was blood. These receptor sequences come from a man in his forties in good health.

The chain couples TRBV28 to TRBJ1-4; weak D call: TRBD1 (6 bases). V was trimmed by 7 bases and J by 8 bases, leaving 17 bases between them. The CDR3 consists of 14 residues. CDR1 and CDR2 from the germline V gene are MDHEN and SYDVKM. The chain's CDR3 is CASTQGGREEKLFF. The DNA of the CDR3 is TGTGCCAGCACCCAAGGGGGGCGGGAGGAAAAACTGTTTTTT.

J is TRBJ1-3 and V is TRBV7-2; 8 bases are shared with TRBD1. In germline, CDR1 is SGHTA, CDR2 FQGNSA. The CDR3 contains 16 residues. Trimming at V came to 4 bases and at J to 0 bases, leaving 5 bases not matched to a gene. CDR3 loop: CASSSRTGGSGNTIYF. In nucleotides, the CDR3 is TGTGCCAGCAGCTCGAGAACAGGGGGCTCTGGAAACACCATATATTTT.

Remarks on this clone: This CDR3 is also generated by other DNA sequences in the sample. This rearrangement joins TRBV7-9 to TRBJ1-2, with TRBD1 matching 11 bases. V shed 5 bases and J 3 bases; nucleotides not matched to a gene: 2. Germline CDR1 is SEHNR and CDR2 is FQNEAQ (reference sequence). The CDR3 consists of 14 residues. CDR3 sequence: CASSPGQGDYGYTF. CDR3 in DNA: TGTGCCAGCAGCCCGGGACAGGGGGACTATGGCTACACCTTC.